This entry lists 18 T cell receptor beta chains sequenced from one sample in a study of cytomegalovirus exposure and HLA in healthy donors. Primers included in the PCR were 60 Vbeta and 13 Jbeta primers. The method was immunoSEQ multiplex PCR; TCRdb's version includes in-frame clones alone and lacks a portion of them. The table records some 150,000 clones, roughly 70% of them present only once. The sequenced sample consisted of PBMCs. The receptors derive from a man aged 25 to 40 in good health and CMV-seronegative.

CDR3 protein: CASAGAYEQYF. In DNA, the CDR3 is TGTGCCAGCGCAGGGGCCTACGAGCAGTACTTC. The chain uses TRBV27 and TRBJ2-7; D perhaps matches TRBD1 (6 bases). Trimming took off 8 bases at V and 2 bases at J, with 7 bases between the two ends. The germline V gene encodes CDR1 MNHEY and CDR2 SMNVEV (reference sequence). The CDR3 extends over 11 amino acids.

As concerns this clone: Other DNA sequences in this specimen translate into the identical CDR3. This chain connects TRBV27 to TRBJ1-1; 7 nucleotides line up with TRBD1. Germline values: CDR1 MNHEY, CDR2 SMNVEV (reference sequence). The CDR3 contains 13 residues. J gave up 2 bases and V 6 bases, and 3 bases lay outside the gene matches. DNA of the CDR3: TGTGCCAGCAGCCTAGGGGGCAACACTGAAGCTTTCTTT. Translating gives CASSLGGNTEAFF.

This clone occurred once. The V gene is TRBV9, the J gene TRBJ1-3, with D tentatively TRBD1 (5 bases). The CDR3 runs to 16 residues. Germline V gives CDR1 SGDLS, CDR2 YYNGEE. Between the trimmed V and J ends, which lost 3 bases and 0 bases, there was a span of 13 bases. In DNA form, the CDR3 reads TGTGCCAGCAGCGCAGACAGCGCGAGCTCTGGAAACACCATATATTTT. Translated, it gives CASSADSASSGNTIYF. Full variable domain (missing parts from reference TRBV9 and TRBJ1-3): DSGVTQTPKHLITATGQRVTLRCSPRSGDLSVYWYQQSLDQGLQFLIQYYNGEERAKGNILERFSAQQFPDLHSELNLSSLELGDSALYFCASSADSASSGNTIYFGEGSWLTVV.

V usage is TRBV9 and J usage is TRBJ1-1; D is ambiguous. This CDR3 contains 13 residues. The germline CDR1 and CDR2 sequences are SGDLS and YYNGEE. The ends were cut back, 4 bases at V and 5 bases at J, with 12 bases in the middle. The CDR3 spells CASSNLRKTEAFF. CDR3 nucleotides: TGTGCCAGCAGCAACCTACGAAAGACTGAAGCTTTCTTT.

For the CDR3, the DNA is TGTGCCAGCAGCTTATTTTCGGATGGGACAGCCTCCCAGCATTTT. It codes for CASSLFSDGTASQHF. The chain recombines TRBV7-9 with TRBJ1-5, with 7 bases matching TRBD1. Germline V gives CDR1 SEHNR, CDR2 FQNEAQ (reference sequence). Unmatched junction bases numbered 12, after V lost 2 bases and J lost 11 bases. CDR3 length equals 15 residues.

This clone was seen more than once but under ten times. The chain carries TRBV28 and TRBJ2-1; D gene unclear. CDR3 length: 15 amino acids. Germline V gene data show CDR1 as MDHEN and CDR2 as SYDVKM. V was clipped by 5 bases and J by 6 bases, with 17 bases between them. CDR3 in DNA: TGTGCCAGCAGTAGCACCTCCCTAAAGTTCAATGAGCAGTTCTTC. Protein sequence: CASSSTSLKFNEQFF.

This clone turned up a few times. The V and J genes are TRBV7-3 and TRBJ2-2; TRBD2 might be the D (6 bases). The ends were cut back, 1 base at V and 2 bases at J, with 11 bases in the middle. Germline V gene lookup returns CDR1 SGHTA and CDR2 FQGTGA. This CDR3 is built from 16 residues. CDR3 region: CASSLSLAINTGELFF. As DNA, the CDR3 is TGTGCCAGCAGCTTAAGTCTAGCGATAAACACCGGGGAGCTGTTTTTT.

The chain links TRBV7-8 to TRBJ2-7, with 7 positions matching TRBD2. V was clipped by 0 bases and J by 9 bases; unmatched bases: 11. CDR1 and CDR2 (germline): SGHVS, FQNEAQ. The CDR3 totals 15 residues. The CDR3 spells CASSLASPSGRGQYF. The CDR3 DNA sequence: TGTGCCAGCAGCTTAGCGAGCCCCTCGGGGAGGGGGCAGTACTTC.

This clone was observed a single time. This chain uses TRBV19 with TRBJ1-5, with 7 bases that match TRBD1. The V segment lost 4 bases and the J segment 0 bases; nucleotides outside the gene matches: 15. The germline V gene encodes CDR1 LNHDA and CDR2 SQIVND (reference sequence). This CDR3 is 19 amino acids long. CDR3 amino acids: CASSSRPGGRGYSNQPQHF. CDR3 in DNA: TGTGCCAGTAGTAGTCGCCCAGGGGGACGGGGGTATAGCAATCAGCCCCAGCATTTT.

V gene TRBV6-1 combines with J gene TRBJ1-1; 7 bases line up with TRBD1. CDR1 and CDR2 (germline): MNHNS, SASEGT. This CDR3 has 14 amino acids. V gave up 4 bases and J gave up 2 bases; unmatched junction bases: 4. CDR3 bases: TGTGCCAGCAGTGCGAACAGGGGAAACACTGAAGCTTTCTTT. It translates to CASSANRGNTEAFF.

The V and J genes are TRBV2 and TRBJ1-2; 9 nucleotides align to TRBD1. CDR3 length: 12 amino acids. After removal of 7 bases from V and 7 bases from J, the junction contained 4 bases not matched to a gene. Per the germline V gene, CDR1 is SNHLY and CDR2 is FYNNEI. This CDR3 reads CASIRDRVGYTF. The CDR3 DNA sequence: TGTGCCAGCATTCGGGACAGGGTTGGCTACACCTTC.

The sample holds a few counts of this clone. V is TRBV5-4 and J is TRBJ1-5; D is unresolved. This CDR3 contains 12 residues. Germline-derived CDR1 and CDR2 are SGHNT and YYREEE (reference sequence). Between the trimmed V and J ends, which lost 3 bases and 4 bases, there was a span of 5 bases. CDR3 nucleotides: TGTGCCAGCAGCTCAGAAAATCAGCCCCAGCATTTT. Translation: CASSSENQPQHF.

This chain uses TRBV13 with TRBJ2-5, with 7 bases lining up with TRBD2. J gave up 2 bases and V 0 bases, and 12 bases lay outside the gene matches. CDR3 length: 18 amino acids. Germline V gene data show CDR1 as PRHDT and CDR2 as FYEKMQ (reference sequence). CDR3 in amino acids: CASSLGGPGGREQETQYF. The CDR3 region has the DNA TGTGCCAGCAGCTTAGGGGGGCCGGGAGGCAGGGAACAAGAGACCCAGTACTTC.

V and J are TRBV7-8 and TRBJ1-5; D is unclear. The ends were cut back, 5 bases at V and 4 bases at J, with 9 bases in the middle. The length of the CDR3 is 13 residues. The V gene's germline CDR1 is SGHVS and CDR2 FQNEAQ. The chain's CDR3 is CASSPDSNQPQHF. CDR3 sequence (DNA): TGTGCCAGCAGCCCGGACTCAAATCAGCCCCAGCATTTT.

This sequence joins TRBV5-4 and TRBJ2-1; 7 bases agree with TRBD2. V dropped 4 bases and J dropped 9; count of bases not matched to a gene: 10. The CDR3 covers 14 residues. Germline CDR1 is SGHNT and CDR2 is YYREEE (reference sequence). CDR3 nucleotide sequence: TGTGCCAGCAGCAAGTACGACCCGGGGGGTGAGCAGTTCTTC. Translation gives CASSKYDPGGEQFF.

The table lists this clone with a few counts. The chain joins TRBV28 to TRBJ1-2; D unclear. V lost 5 bases to trimming and J lost 7 bases, with 17 bases between them. The CDR3 has 14 amino acids. Germline CDR1 and CDR2: MDHEN and SYDVKM. CDR3 sequence reads: CASSQFRDTGGYTF. Written as DNA, the CDR3 is TGTGCCAGCAGTCAATTCCGGGATACCGGTGGCTACACCTTC.

The chain links TRBV5-6 to TRBJ1-5; D might be TRBD1 (6 bases). The germline V gene encodes CDR1 SGHDT and CDR2 YYEEEE. Trimming pared 1 base from V and 4 bases from J, leaving 18 bases between. The CDR3 length is 17 residues. Here the CDR3 DNA reads TGTGCCAGCAGCTTGTTATCCTTACAGGGCTTAAATCAGCCCCAGCATTTT. This encodes CASSLLSLQGLNQPQHF.

The chain couples TRBV28 to TRBJ1-2, with 7 nucleotides matching TRBD1. CDR1 is MDHEN and CDR2 is SYDVKM in the germline V gene. Trimming at V came to 5 bases and at J to 1 base, leaving 10 bases not matched to a gene. This CDR3 has 16 residues. CDR3 region: CASSPGGGQLNYGYTF. CDR3 nucleotides: TGTGCCAGCAGTCCCGGGGGGGGACAGCTTAACTATGGCTACACCTTC.